Listed here are 20 T cell receptor beta chains from one sample, sequenced in a study of blood T cell repertoires in COVID-19. Method: immunoSEQ multiplex PCR; TCRdb's copy keeps in-frame clones and lacks some. The repertoire holds around 290,000 clones, with about 88% as singletons. The sample consisted of peripheral blood. Receptors originate from a woman in her 70s with COVID-19, enrolled during active disease.

The chain links TRBV29-1 to TRBJ1-1; TRBD1 matches at 9 bases. Germline V gene sequence: CDR1 SQVTM, CDR2 ANQGSEA. Germline trimming cut 3 bases from V and 8 bases from J; bases unmatched to any gene: 7. The CDR3 runs 13 residues. CDR3 DNA sequence: TGCAGCGTTGAGCAACAGGGGGCGAAGGAAGCTTTCTTT. Residues: CSVEQQGAKEAFF.

This clone appeared a single time. The genes are TRBV7-9 and TRBJ2-1; TRBD1 agrees at 7 bases. Germline lookup yields CDR1 SEHNR and CDR2 FQNEAQ (reference sequence). The CDR3 totals 15 residues. Germline trimming cut 5 bases from V and 4 bases from J; bases unmatched to any gene: 8. CDR3 sequence reads: CASSLGQSTYNEQFF. Written as DNA, the CDR3 is TGTGCCAGCAGCCTGGGACAGTCTACTTACAATGAGCAGTTCTTC.

The J gene is TRBJ2-7, the V gene TRBV10-3; TRBD2 matches at 11 bases. The CDR3 totals 17 residues. The J segment lost 5 bases and the V segment lost 5 bases, leaving 14 bases of the junction unmatched. Germline V gene data show CDR1 as ENHRY and CDR2 as SYGVKD. This CDR3 reads CAISTSSGGPKRDEQYF. The CDR3 bases are TGTGCCATCAGTACCTCTAGCGGGGGGCCTAAGAGAGACGAGCAGTACTTC.

The chain combines TRBV7-2 with TRBJ1-2, with D perhaps TRBD1 (6 bases). Trimming removed 4 bases from V and 8 bases from J, with 11 bases in between. The V gene's germline CDR1 is SGHTA and CDR2 FQGNSA. There are 12 residues in the CDR3. The CDR3 nucleotides read TGTGCCAGCAGCTCCCGACAGGAAGGCTACACCTTC. Translating gives CASSSRQEGYTF.

V usage is TRBV7-2 and J usage is TRBJ2-7; 8 bases map to TRBD2. The CDR3 spans 15 residues. The V and J ends lost 1 base and 4 bases, in that order; junction bases with no gene match: 6. Germline lookup yields CDR1 SGHTA and CDR2 FQGNSA. CDR3 in amino acids: CASSLDGGATYEQYF. CDR3 DNA: TGTGCCAGCAGCTTAGACGGGGGGGCAACTTACGAGCAGTACTTC.

V usage is TRBV28 and J usage is TRBJ1-3; D is perhaps TRBD1 (6 bases). CDR3 length equals 16 residues. CDR1 is MDHEN, CDR2 SYDVKM, per germline. The ends were cut back, 6 bases at V and 4 bases at J, with 19 bases in the middle. The CDR3: CASRGTGKSVGNTIYF. The CDR3 DNA sequence: TGTGCCAGCAGGGGTACAGGGAAATCCGTGGGAAACACCATATATTTT.

The chain combines TRBV21-1 with TRBJ2-1; the table's D call, TRBD2, was not checked against the DNA. TRBV21-1 is a recognized pseudogene. CDR3 length: 16 residues. CDR3 amino acids: CASSKAEAGPHNEQFF. CDR3 nucleotide sequence: TGTGCCAGCAGCAAAGCAGAAGCGGGGCCCCACAATGAGCAGTTCTTC.

This clone was seen a single time. The DNA for the CDR3 is TGTGCCAGCAGCTTACCCACTAGCGGGGTAGGGTCCTACGAGCAGTACTTC. It encodes CASSLPTSGVGSYEQYF. The chain joins TRBV7-9 to TRBJ2-7; 10 nucleotides agree with TRBD2. The germline V gene encodes CDR1 SEHNR and CDR2 FQNEAQ (reference sequence). V was pared by 2 bases and J by 1 base, with 8 bases of the junction left unmatched. The CDR3 is made up of 17 amino acids.

CDR3 nucleotide sequence: TGTGCCAGTAGTATAGTAACGGGGTTCGGCTATGGCTACACCTTC. As protein: CASSIVTGFGYGYTF. This chain links TRBV19 with TRBJ1-2, with D uncertain. Trimming removed 1 base at V and 4 bases at J, with 13 bases between. The germline gives CDR1 LNHDA, CDR2 SQIVND (reference sequence). The CDR3 runs to 15 residues.

The J gene is TRBJ1-2, the V gene TRBV3-1 (or the pseudogene TRBV3-2); unclear D gene. CDR3 size: 13 residues. Germline V gives CDR1 LGHDT, CDR2 YNNKEL (reference sequence). Trimming shortened V by 1 base and J by 1 base, and 4 bases separated the two germline ends. CDR3 sequence: CASSQGHNYGYTF. The CDR3 DNA reads as TGTGCCAGCAGCCAAGGACATAACTATGGCTACACCTTC.

The chain uses TRBV29-1 and TRBJ2-3, with D possibly being TRBD2 (5 bases). The V gene lost 8 bases and the J gene lost 5 bases, with 11 bases spanning the gap. The CDR3 runs 11 residues. The germline V gene encodes CDR1 SQVTM and CDR2 ANQGSEA. CDR3 amino acids: CSSGRGDTQYF. The CDR3 bases are TGCAGCTCAGGTCGGGGAGATACGCAGTATTTT.

This clone has only one observation. The DNA for the CDR3 is TGCAGTGCTAGTATCGGCGGCTGGTCAGCCTACGAGCAGTACTTC. Its translation is CSASIGGWSAYEQYF. This chain uses TRBV20-1 with TRBJ2-7; no reliable D call. Trimming cost V 3 bases and J 2 bases, with 17 bases left between them. This CDR3 is built from 15 residues. Germline assignment: CDR1 DFQATT and CDR2 SNEGSKA (reference sequence).

This CDR3 reads CATSDPRGSGEKLFF. The CDR3 coding sequence is TGTGCCACCAGTGACCCCAGGGGGAGCGGTGAAAAACTGTTTTTT. The chain employs TRBV24-1 and TRBJ1-4, with TRBD1 matching over 7 bases. This CDR3 is built from 15 residues. V trimming: 4 bases; J trimming: 7 bases; junction bases outside the gene matches: 8. CDR1 is KGHDR, CDR2 SFDVKD, per germline.

This clone was detected only a few times. Other DNA sequences in the same sample also yield this CDR3. The chain combines TRBV5-6 with TRBJ1-2; TRBD1 might be the D (5 bases). V shed 0 bases and J shed 2 bases, with 5 bases lying between them. The germline V gene encodes CDR1 SGHDT and CDR2 YYEEEE. This CDR3 region has 13 residues. The CDR3 DNA sequence: TGTGCCAGCAGCTTGGCAGGGAACTATGGCTACACCTTC. The encoded protein is CASSLAGNYGYTF.

The chain carries TRBV10-1 and TRBJ2-7, with 8 positions matching TRBD1. The CDR3 extends over 15 amino acids. The germline CDR1 and CDR2 sequences are WNHNN and SYGVQD (reference sequence). V shed 0 bases and J 4 bases; nucleotides not matched to a gene: 5. Here the CDR3 reads CASSESGGQEYEQYF. CDR3 sequence (DNA): TGCGCCAGCAGTGAGTCGGGGGGACAGGAATACGAGCAGTACTTC.

The V call is TRBV29-1, the J call TRBJ2-7; 9 bases map to TRBD1. J gave up 5 bases and V 4 bases, and 9 bases lay outside the gene matches. This CDR3 spans 14 amino acids. Germline-derived CDR1 and CDR2 are SQVTM and ANQGSEA. This chain's CDR3 is CSVARSTGGDEQYF. Here the CDR3 DNA reads TGCAGCGTTGCCAGATCTACAGGGGGCGACGAGCAGTACTTC.

The chain is built from TRBV6-6 and TRBJ1-2; TRBD1 matches 9 bases. The germline gives CDR1 MNHNY, CDR2 SVGAGI (reference sequence). J was trimmed by 4 bases and V by 2 bases; bases with no gene match: 5. The CDR3 extends over 15 amino acids. The CDR3 spells CASSYGQGLGYGYTF. The CDR3, as DNA: TGTGCCAGCAGTTACGGACAGGGGCTCGGCTATGGCTACACCTTC.

This chain links TRBV24-1 with TRBJ2-3; a weak D match, TRBD1 (6 bases). V dropped 9 bases and J dropped 0 bases, with 12 bases sitting between them. Germline V lookup: CDR1 KGHDR, CDR2 SFDVKD. CDR3 length: 14 amino acids. The CDR3 region is CATQGPASTDTQYF. The CDR3 DNA follows: TGTGCCACCCAGGGGCCAGCCAGCACAGATACGCAGTATTTT.

The rearrangement joins TRBV18 to TRBJ1-5; D is undetermined. Trimming removed 2 bases from V and 7 bases from J, with 6 bases in between. Looked up from germline, CDR1 is KGHSH and CDR2 is LQKENI. The CDR3 is 12 residues long. In DNA form, the CDR3 reads TGTGCCAGCTCACCAAGCGGACAGCCCCAGCATTTT. Amino acids: CASSPSGQPQHF.

This rearrangement joins TRBV5-6 to TRBJ2-1; 13 nucleotides align to TRBD2. CDR3 size: 16 residues. CDR1 and CDR2 (germline): SGHDT, YYEEEE. V lost 4 bases, J lost 8 bases, and 9 bases stayed unmatched. The CDR3 nucleotides read TGTGCCAGCAGCCGCACTACTAGCGGGGGGGCCCATGAGCAGTTCTTC. Residues: CASSRTTSGGAHEQFF. Filled out from reference TRBV5-6 and TRBJ2-1, the complete variable domain reads DAGVTQSPTHLIKTRGQQVTLRCSPKSGHDTVSWYQQALGQGPQFIFQYYEEEERQRGNFPDRFSGHQFPNYSSELNVNALLLGDSALYLCASSRTTSGGAHEQFFGPGTRLTVL.